This T cell receptor beta chain stems from a study of shared clonotypes between healthy human individuals. V shed 4 bases and J 6 bases; nucleotides not matched to a gene: 11. This CDR3 spans 16 amino acids. CDR1 and CDR2 (germline): SGDLS, YYNGEE. Sequencing was at deep level. Libraries were prepared by immunoSEQ multiplex PCR; TCRdb keeps only in-frame clonotypes and omits some of them. The data show approximately 2.4 million clones, 95% seen once. The sequencing sample was made of naive CD4+ T cells sorted from blood. Noted subset: CD45RA+ positively selected. The clonotype comes from a man between 18 and 29 years old in good health. The V call is TRBV9, the J call TRBJ2-2; 8 nucleotides agree with TRBD2. CDR3 DNA: TGTGCCAGCAGCCTCCGAGGACTAGCACCGGCCGGGGAGCTGTTTTTT. This codes for CASSLRGLAPAGELFF.